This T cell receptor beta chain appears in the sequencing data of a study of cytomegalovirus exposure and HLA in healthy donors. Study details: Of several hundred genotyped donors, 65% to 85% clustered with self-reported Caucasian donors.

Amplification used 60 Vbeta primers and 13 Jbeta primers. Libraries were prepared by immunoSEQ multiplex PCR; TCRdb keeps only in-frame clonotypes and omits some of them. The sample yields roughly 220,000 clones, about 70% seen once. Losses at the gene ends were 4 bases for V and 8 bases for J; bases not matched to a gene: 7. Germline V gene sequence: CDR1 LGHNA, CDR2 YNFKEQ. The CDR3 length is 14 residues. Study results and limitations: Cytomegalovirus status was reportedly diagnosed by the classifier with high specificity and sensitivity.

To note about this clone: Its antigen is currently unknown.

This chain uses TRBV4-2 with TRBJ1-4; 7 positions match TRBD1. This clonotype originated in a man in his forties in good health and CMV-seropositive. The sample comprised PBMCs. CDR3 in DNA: TGTGCCAGCAGCCTTACCCGGGACAGCGAAAAACTGTTTTTT. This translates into CASSLTRDSEKLFF.